This T cell receptor beta chain derives from a study of T cells after somatic rescue of genetic block. The protocol was immunoSEQ multiplex PCR, while the TCRdb copy is restricted to in-frame clones and leaves out a portion. The table lists about 110,000 clones, around 90% of them singletons, with about 1.5% in the top ten. V lost 3 bases and J lost 3, with 14 bases in between. CDR3 length: 15 amino acids. CDR1 is KGHSH and CDR2 is LQKENI in the germline V gene. The chain has TRBV18 and TRBJ1-1; D ambiguous. Sequencing was done on a sample of peripheral blood mononuclear cells (PBMCs). The sequence was obtained from a woman in her late teens or twenties. The CDR3 here is CASSPNPSGDTEAFF. The CDR3 bases are TGTGCCAGCTCACCTAATCCCAGTGGGGACACTGAAGCTTTCTTT.